This TCR beta chain was profiled in a study of neurological immune-mediated disorders. This clonotype appeared many times. The CDR3 contains 14 residues. Germline CDR1 reads LNHNV; CDR2 reads YYDKDF (reference sequence). V was cut by 6 bases and J by 7 bases, with 13 bases left in between. TCRdb re-analysed the 5' RACE reads in MiXCR, keeping a single row per CDR3 protein. This table holds around 44,000 distinct CDR3 sequences, roughly 15% found once. The chain is built from TRBV15 and TRBJ1-6; perhaps TRBD1 as D (6 bases). The sequenced sample consisted of CD4+ T cells from blood. This receptor was identified in a woman between 55 and 75 years old with HTLV-1-associated myelopathy (HAM/TSP). CDR3 in DNA: TGTGCCACCAGGGCGTGGACAGTGAATTCACCCCTCCACTTT. Translating it yields CATRAWTVNSPLHF.